This TCR beta chain was identified in a study of low-dose radiotherapy and immunotherapy resistance in tumors. Study-level information: Intravenous ipilimumab 1 mg/kg every six weeks was given with nivolumab 240 mg every two weeks.

This clonotype was seen ten or more times. Alpha- and beta-chain coverage of first-strand cDNA came from TRAV- and TRBV-specific primers. For amplifying TCRs, the PCR ran for 15 to 20 cycles with Phusion, which was used together with a constant-region primer and the adapter on the V primers. TCRdb processed the reads anew with MiXCR; each CDR3 protein has one entry. The table has 64,000 or so distinct CDR3 sequences, more than 25% seen once. Time point meaning: before trial treatment. The CDR3 totals 15 residues. V was trimmed by 1 base and J by 8 bases, leaving 17 bases between them. The V gene is TRBV23-1, the J gene TRBJ1-2, with D possibly being TRBD1 (6 bases). TRBV23-1 is annotated as an ORF whose role is uncertain. The sequencing used PBMCs, collected before treatment. The receptor comes from a male donor with rectosigmoid adenocarcinoma. The chain's CDR3 is CASSQWGTPEAGYTF. In DNA form, the CDR3 reads TGCGCCAGCAGTCAATGGGGGACACCGGAGGCGGGCTACACCTTC.